Each of the 8 T cell receptor beta chains below was sequenced from the same sample in a study of technical replicates of blood from a handful of donors. Repertoires were generated with immunoSEQ multiplex PCR, while TCRdb's copy carries only in-frame clones and drops some. Here the sample spans tens of thousands of clones, roughly 95% being singletons. Sequenced sample: T cells isolated from PBMCs. Receptors originate from a human donor in good health.

This chain uses TRBV10-3 with TRBJ1-1, with D maybe TRBD1 (5 bases). Trimming left V 10 bases short and J 4 bases short, with 19 bases between. Germline V gene sequence: CDR1 ENHRY, CDR2 SYGVKD. This CDR3 region has 14 residues. DNA for the CDR3: TGTGCCAGCAAACCCAGGAGTACAGGCACTGAAGCTTTCTTT. Amino acid sequence: CASKPRSTGTEAFF.

This chain uses TRBV2 with TRBJ1-1; a weak D match, TRBD1 (6 bases). Deletions cut 1 base from V and 4 bases from J, with 10 bases between. The CDR3 consists of 14 residues. In germline, CDR1 is SNHLY, CDR2 FYNNEI. The CDR3 here is CASSEGQGITEAFF. The CDR3 nucleotides are TGTGCCAGCAGTGAAGGTCAGGGGATCACTGAAGCTTTCTTT.

V usage is TRBV9 and J usage is TRBJ1-4, with TRBD1 as a possible D gene (5 bases). CDR3 length: 15 amino acids. The V gene lost 6 bases and the J gene lost 2 bases, with 14 bases spanning the gap. Germline CDR1 SGDLS, CDR2 YYNGEE. CDR3 sequence (DNA): TGTGCCAGCACCCAGGGCTCGGCGACTAATGAAAAACTGTTTTTT. Protein sequence: CASTQGSATNEKLFF.

The chain recombines TRBV5-1 with TRBJ2-1; D is possibly TRBD1 (5 bases). This CDR3 has 15 amino acids. Germline assignment: CDR1 SGHRS and CDR2 YFSETQ. Trimming left V 3 bases short and J 5 bases short, with 15 bases between. This CDR3 is CASSYRQKSHNEQFF. CDR3 bases: TGCGCCAGCAGCTATCGACAGAAATCCCACAATGAGCAGTTCTTC.

Only a few counts were recorded for this clone. V and J are TRBV27 and TRBJ2-5; the match to TRBD1 covers 10 bases. The CDR3 length is 15 residues. V gave up 5 bases and J gave up 7 bases; unmatched junction bases: 10. Germline CDR1 MNHEY, CDR2 SMNVEV (reference sequence). This CDR3 reads CASSPTGTGDGTQYF. CDR3 nucleotide sequence: TGTGCCAGCAGTCCAACCGGGACAGGGGATGGGACCCAGTACTTC.

This clone was seen a single time. This chain uses TRBV19 with TRBJ2-1; 8 positions match TRBD2. Germline V lookup: CDR1 LNHDA, CDR2 SQIVND (reference sequence). The CDR3 sequence is 13 residues long. V lost 5 bases to trimming and J lost 9 bases; unmatched junction nucleotides: 6. The CDR3 bases are TGTGCCAGTAGTGCGGGAGGAGGCGGTGAGCAGTTCTTC. Amino acid sequence: CASSAGGGGEQFF.

V usage is TRBV19 and J usage is TRBJ2-7, with 10 positions matching TRBD2. The CDR3 covers 15 residues. Per the germline V gene, CDR1 is LNHDA and CDR2 is SQIVND (reference sequence). V shed 3 bases and J 4 bases; nucleotides not matched to a gene: 6. The CDR3 spells CASSIPLAGVYEQYF. In DNA, the CDR3 is TGTGCCAGTAGTATTCCTCTAGCGGGAGTATACGAGCAGTACTTC.

The chain uses TRBV5-4 and TRBJ2-3; 7 bases map to TRBD2. In germline, CDR1 is SGHNT, CDR2 YYREEE (reference sequence). The CDR3 is 14 residues long. The junction had 7 bases not matched to a gene; V was cut back by 4 bases and J by 5 bases. The CDR3 region is CASSPREIVDTQYF. The CDR3 DNA is TGTGCCAGCAGCCCGCGGGAGATCGTAGATACGCAGTATTTT.